These T cell receptor beta chains were read from a single sample in a study of OX40 agonist ivuxolimab in advanced cancers. Sequencing used immunoSEQ multiplex PCR; TCRdb keeps in-frame clones, though not all of them. Among about 17,000 clones listed, less than 85% were seen once. This sample comprised CD4+ or CD8+ T cells sorted from blood, obtained in a trial of the OX40 agonist ivuxolimab. The receptor source for this set is an adult with an advanced solid tumor such as melanoma, head and neck, liver or kidney cancer. Both conserved end residues are part of each CDR3. D genes are given only for firm matches. Size is omitted from some rows. Given values are once, few, many or a class for expanded clones.

abundance	d_gene	j_gene	v_gene	CDR3nt	CDR3aa
.	.	TRBJ2-1	TRBV7-9	TGTGCCAGCAGCTTAGGCACATGGGAGCAGTTCTTC	CASSLGTWEQFF
.	TRBD1	TRBJ2-1	TRBV18	TGTGCCAGCTCACCAAGGTCGGACAGGGCCCTCGGTGATGAGCAGTTCTTC	CASSPRSDRALGDEQFF
.	.	TRBJ1-5	TRBV7-9	TGTGCCAGCAGCTTTTCCGGCCTAAATAGCAATCAGCCCCAGCATTTT	CASSFSGLNSNQPQHF
.	.	TRBJ1-1	TRBV7-6	TGTGCCAGCAGCAGGGGGTTGGGTATCACTGAAGCTTTCTTT	CASSRGLGITEAFF
.	TRBD1	TRBJ2-3	TRBV27	TGTGCCAGCAGTTTATGGGACAGGAGGGCAGATACGCAGTATTTT	CASSLWDRRADTQYF
once	.	TRBJ1-2	TRBV5-6	TGTGCCAGCAGCTTGTCCGCGGTCGGCTACACCTTC	CASSLSAVGYTF
.	.	TRBJ2-7	TRBV5-1	TGCGCCAGCAGCTCCCGGACAGACTCCTACGAGCAGTACTTC	CASSSRTDSYEQYF
once	.	TRBJ2-7	TRBV4-2	TGTGCCAGCAGCCAAGATGCCAACGAGCAGTACTTC	CASSQDANEQYF
.	.	TRBJ2-2	TRBV19	TGTGCCAGTAGTATTACGGGCTCGACCGGGGAGCTGTTTTTT	CASSITGSTGELFF
.	.	TRBJ1-2	TRBV6-6	TGTGCCAGCAGAGCCGTTATTACTCCAAACTATGGCTACACCTTC	CASRAVITPNYGYTF
.	.	TRBJ2-2	TRBV9	TGTGCCAGCAGCGTAGGAGGGGGCACCGGGGAGCTGTTTTTT	CASSVGGGTGELFF
.	TRBD2	TRBJ2-3	TRBV5-6	TGTGCCAGCAGCCAGACTAGCGGGAGGCTTACTAGCACAGATACGCAGTATTTT	CASSQTSGRLTSTDTQYF
.	TRBD2	TRBJ2-7	TRBV27	TGTGCCAGCAGTCCCGACTCCGGGACTAAAATCGACTACGAGCAGTACTTC	CASSPDSGTKIDYEQYF
few	TRBD2	TRBJ2-7	TRBV2	TGTGCCAGCAAGGTGGCGGGGGGCTCCTACGAGCAGTACTTC	CASKVAGGSYEQYF
.	TRBD1	TRBJ1-2	TRBV9	TGTGCCAGCAGCGCCGGACAGGGGGACTATGGCTACACCTTC	CASSAGQGDYGYTF
few	TRBD2	TRBJ2-3	TRBV28	TGTGCCAGCAGGCGGACTAGCGGGAGGGCAGATACGCAGTATTTT	CASRRTSGRADTQYF
.	TRBD1	TRBJ2-7	TRBV4-2	TGTGCCAGCAGCCAAGCGGGACAGACCTACGAGCAGTACTTC	CASSQAGQTYEQYF
.	.	TRBJ2-1	TRBV7-6	TGTGCCAGCAGCTTACGGACGGGAAACAATGAGCAGTTCTTC	CASSLRTGNNEQFF
.	TRBD1	TRBJ2-3	TRBV7-9	TGTGCCAGCAGCTTACCAGGGGGCCCCAGTACGCAGTATTTT	CASSLPGGPSTQYF
.	.	TRBJ1-4	TRBV7-9	TGTGCCAGCAGCTTAGAATGGGGAACTAATGAAAAACTGTTTTTT	CASSLEWGTNEKLFF
.	.	TRBJ2-7	TRBV5-5	TGTGCCAGCAGCCAATCGGGGTGGAGAAACTACGAGCAGTACTTC	CASSQSGWRNYEQYF
.	TRBD1	TRBJ2-7	TRBV5-1	TGTGCCAGCAGCTTTGGGACAGGGCTCTACGAGCAGTACTTC	CASSFGTGLYEQYF
once	.	TRBJ2-1	TRBV27	TGTGCCAGCAGTTTATCTAGGGCGGCGTTCTACAATGAGCAGTTCTTC	CASSLSRAAFYNEQFF
.	.	TRBJ2-1	TRBV7-9	TGTGCCAGCAGCTTAGGCGCCAGTCTCAATGAGCAGTTCTTC	CASSLGASLNEQFF
many	.	TRBJ2-7	TRBV4-2	TGTGCCAGCAGCCAAGTGACAAGTGGTTCGAGCTCCTACGAGCAGTACTTC	CASSQVTSGSSSYEQYF
large	.	TRBJ1-1	TRBV7-6	TGTGCCAGCAGCTTAGGGAGTAATATGAACACTGAAGCTTTCTTT	CASSLGSNMNTEAFF
.	.	TRBJ2-5	TRBV7-3	TGTGCCAGCAGCTTAACCGCGGGTAGGGGGGAGACCCAGTACTTC	CASSLTAGRGETQYF
.	.	TRBJ2-7	TRBV9	TGTGCCAGCAGCGCCAGAAACCAGGGCCACGAGCAGTACTTC	CASSARNQGHEQYF
.	.	TRBJ2-3	TRBV7-9	TGTGCCAGCAGCTACTCGGGGGTGAGGGTCACAGATACGCAGTATTTT	CASSYSGVRVTDTQYF
.	.	TRBJ2-6	TRBV5-1	TGCGCCAGCAGCTTGGCCTTGGGCAGCCCTGGGGCCAACGTCCTGACTTTC	CASSLALGSPGANVLTF
.	.	TRBJ2-7	TRBV5-1	TGCGCCAGCAGCTTTCGGCAGGGCCCGGTGCACGAGCAGTACTTC	CASSFRQGPVHEQYF
.	.	TRBJ1-1	TRBV19	TGTGCCAGTCGGGAGATGAACACTGAAGCTTTCTTT	CASREMNTEAFF
.	.	TRBJ1-2	TRBV5-8	TGTGCCAGCAGCTTCTATGGCTACACCTTC	CASSFYGYTF
.	.	TRBJ2-7	TRBV9	TGTGCCAGCAGCGTAGGAGTTAGCAACGAGCAGTACTTC	CASSVGVSNEQYF
.	.	TRBJ2-7	TRBV7-5	TGTGCCAGCACCCCTCCCCTCACACAGGGGGGCGACGAGCAGTACTTC	CASTPPLTQGGDEQYF
few	.	TRBJ2-3	TRBV5-6	TGTGCCAGCAGCTTGGTGGCCATCACAGATACGCAGTATTTT	CASSLVAITDTQYF
.	.	TRBJ2-3	TRBV27	TGTGCCAGCAAGGAGGGTTTGGATACGCAGTATTTT	CASKEGLDTQYF
.	TRBD1	TRBJ1-1	TRBV9	TGTGCCAGCAGCGCTGGGGCAGGGGGGAACACTGAAGCTTTCTTT	CASSAGAGGNTEAFF
.	.	TRBJ1-6	TRBV4-3	TGCGCCAGCAGCCAAGGGAGCTCTGATTCACCCCTCCACTTT	CASSQGSSDSPLHF
.	TRBD1	TRBJ1-4	TRBV23-1	TGCGCCAGCAGTCTTCACACCAAACACCGGGGACAGGGTTATGAAAAACTGTTTTTT	CASSLHTKHRGQGYEKLFF
.	.	TRBJ2-7	TRBV5-6	TGTGCCAGCAACAAATTCGGGTTCTCCTACGAGCAGTACTTC	CASNKFGFSYEQYF